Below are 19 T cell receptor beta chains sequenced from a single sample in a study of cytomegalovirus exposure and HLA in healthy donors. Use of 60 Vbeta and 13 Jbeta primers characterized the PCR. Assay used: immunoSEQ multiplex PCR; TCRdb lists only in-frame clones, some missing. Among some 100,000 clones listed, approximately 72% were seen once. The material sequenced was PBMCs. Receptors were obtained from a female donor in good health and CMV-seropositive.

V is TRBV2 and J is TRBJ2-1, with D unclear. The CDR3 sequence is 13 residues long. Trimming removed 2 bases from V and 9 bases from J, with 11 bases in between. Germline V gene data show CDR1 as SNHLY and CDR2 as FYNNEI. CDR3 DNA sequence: TGTGCCAGCAGTGAACCGTTTTCGGTTGAGCAGTTCTTC. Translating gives CASSEPFSVEQFF.

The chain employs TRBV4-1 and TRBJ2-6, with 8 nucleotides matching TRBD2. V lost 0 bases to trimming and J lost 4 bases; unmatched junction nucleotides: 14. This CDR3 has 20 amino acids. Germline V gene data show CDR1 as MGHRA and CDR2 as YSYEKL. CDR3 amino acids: CASSQDSGLAGRLGANVLTF. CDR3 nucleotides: TGCGCCAGCAGCCAAGATAGCGGGCTAGCGGGCCGCTTAGGGGCCAACGTCCTGACTTTC.

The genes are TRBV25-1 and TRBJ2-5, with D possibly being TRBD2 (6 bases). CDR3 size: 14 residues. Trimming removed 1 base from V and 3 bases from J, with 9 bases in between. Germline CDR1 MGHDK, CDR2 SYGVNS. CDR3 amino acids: CASSEWGRKETQYF. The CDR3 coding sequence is TGTGCCAGCAGTGAATGGGGGAGGAAAGAGACCCAGTACTTC.

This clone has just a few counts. The DNA of the CDR3 is TGCAGTGCTCGGACAGACCGCGAGCAGTACTTC. Translating gives CSARTDREQYF. The rearrangement links TRBV20-1 to TRBJ2-7, with D perhaps TRBD1 (6 bases). V lost 5 bases, J lost 6 bases, and 11 bases lay in between. The CDR3 covers 11 residues. In germline, CDR1 is DFQATT, CDR2 SNEGSKA (reference sequence).

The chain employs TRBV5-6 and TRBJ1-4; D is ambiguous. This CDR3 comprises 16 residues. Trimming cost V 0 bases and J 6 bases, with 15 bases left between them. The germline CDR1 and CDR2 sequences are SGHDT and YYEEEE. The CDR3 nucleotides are TGTGCCAGCAGCTTGGCCGGGAAACCATCCTATGAAAAACTGTTTTTT. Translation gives CASSLAGKPSYEKLFF. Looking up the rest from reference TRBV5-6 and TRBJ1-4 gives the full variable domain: DAGVTQSPTHLIKTRGQQVTLRCSPKSGHDTVSWYQQALGQGPQFIFQYYEEEERQRGNFPDRFSGHQFPNYSSELNVNALLLGDSALYLCASSLAGKPSYEKLFFGSGTQLSVL.

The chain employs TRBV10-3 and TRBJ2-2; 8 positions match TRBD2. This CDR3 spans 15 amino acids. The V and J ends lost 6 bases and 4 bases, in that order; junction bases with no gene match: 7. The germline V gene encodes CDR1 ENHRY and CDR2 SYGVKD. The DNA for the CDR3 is TGTGCCATCAGCGCGAGGCGGGAGGTCACCGGGGAGCTGTTTTTT. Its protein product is CAISARREVTGELFF.

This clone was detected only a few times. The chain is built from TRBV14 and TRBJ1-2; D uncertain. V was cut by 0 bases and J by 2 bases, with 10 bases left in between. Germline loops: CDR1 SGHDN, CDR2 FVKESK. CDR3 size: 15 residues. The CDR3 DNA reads TGTGCCAGCAGCCAAGATATTCTACAGAACTATGGCTACACCTTC. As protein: CASSQDILQNYGYTF.

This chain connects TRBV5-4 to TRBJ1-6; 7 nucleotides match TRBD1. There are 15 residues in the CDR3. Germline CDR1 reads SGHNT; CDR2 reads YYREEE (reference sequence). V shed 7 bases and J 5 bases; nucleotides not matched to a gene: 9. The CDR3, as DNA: TGTGCCAGCGGGATTTTACAGGGGAATAATTCACCCCTCCACTTT. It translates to CASGILQGNNSPLHF.

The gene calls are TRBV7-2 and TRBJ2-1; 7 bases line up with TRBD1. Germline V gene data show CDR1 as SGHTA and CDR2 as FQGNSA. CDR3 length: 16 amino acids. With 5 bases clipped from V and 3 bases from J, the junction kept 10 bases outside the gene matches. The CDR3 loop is CASSPGATGHYNEQFF. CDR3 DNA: TGTGCCAGCAGCCCAGGAGCGACAGGGCACTACAATGAGCAGTTCTTC.

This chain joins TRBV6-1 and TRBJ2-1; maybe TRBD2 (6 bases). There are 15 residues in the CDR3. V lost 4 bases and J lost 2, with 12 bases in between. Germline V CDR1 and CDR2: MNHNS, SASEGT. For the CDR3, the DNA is TGTGCCAGCAGTGTTTGGAGGGAGCCCTACAATGAGCAGTTCTTC. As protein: CASSVWREPYNEQFF.

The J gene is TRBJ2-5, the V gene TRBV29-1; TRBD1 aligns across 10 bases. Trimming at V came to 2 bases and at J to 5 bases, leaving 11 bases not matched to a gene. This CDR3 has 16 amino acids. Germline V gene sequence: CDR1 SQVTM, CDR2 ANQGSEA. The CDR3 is CSVETPWTGGTETQYF. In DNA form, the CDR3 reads TGCAGCGTTGAAACCCCTTGGACAGGGGGTACGGAGACCCAGTACTTC. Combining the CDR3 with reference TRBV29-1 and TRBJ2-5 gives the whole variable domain SAVISQKPSRDICQRGTSLTIQCQVDSQVTMMFWYRQQPGQSLTLIATANQGSEATYESGFVIDKFPISRPNLTFSTLTVSNMSPEDSSIYLCSVETPWTGGTETQYFGPGTRLLVL.

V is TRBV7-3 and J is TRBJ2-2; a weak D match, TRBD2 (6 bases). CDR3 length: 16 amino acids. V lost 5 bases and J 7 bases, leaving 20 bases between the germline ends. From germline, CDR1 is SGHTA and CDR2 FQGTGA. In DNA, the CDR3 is TGTGCCAGCAGCCCCCAACCGCGCGGGATGGGCGGGGAGCTGTTTTTT. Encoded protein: CASSPQPRGMGGELFF.

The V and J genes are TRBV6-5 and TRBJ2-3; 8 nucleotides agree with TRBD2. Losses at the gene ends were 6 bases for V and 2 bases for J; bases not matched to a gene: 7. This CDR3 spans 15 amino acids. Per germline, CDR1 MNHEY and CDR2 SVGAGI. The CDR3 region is CASRVSGVFTDTQYF. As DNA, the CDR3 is TGTGCCAGCAGGGTTAGCGGGGTATTCACAGATACGCAGTATTTT.

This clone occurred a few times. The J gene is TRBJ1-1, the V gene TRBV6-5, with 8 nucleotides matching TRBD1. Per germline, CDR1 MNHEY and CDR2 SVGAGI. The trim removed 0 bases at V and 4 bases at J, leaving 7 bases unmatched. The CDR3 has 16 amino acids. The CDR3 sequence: CASSYSVDRGGTEAFF. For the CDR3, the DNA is TGTGCCAGCAGTTACTCGGTTGACAGGGGAGGCACTGAAGCTTTCTTT.

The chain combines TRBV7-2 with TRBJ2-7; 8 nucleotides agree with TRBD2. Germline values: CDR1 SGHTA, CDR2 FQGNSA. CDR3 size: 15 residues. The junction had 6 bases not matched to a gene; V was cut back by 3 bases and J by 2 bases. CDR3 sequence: CASSFRAGGPYEQYF. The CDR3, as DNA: TGTGCCAGCAGCTTTAGGGCGGGAGGTCCCTACGAGCAGTACTTC.

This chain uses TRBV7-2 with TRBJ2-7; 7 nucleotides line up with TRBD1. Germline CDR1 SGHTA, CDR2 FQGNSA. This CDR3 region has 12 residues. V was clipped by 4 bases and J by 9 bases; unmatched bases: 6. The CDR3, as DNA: TGTGCCAGCAGCTCACAAGCAGGGGGGCAGTACTTC. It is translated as CASSSQAGGQYF.

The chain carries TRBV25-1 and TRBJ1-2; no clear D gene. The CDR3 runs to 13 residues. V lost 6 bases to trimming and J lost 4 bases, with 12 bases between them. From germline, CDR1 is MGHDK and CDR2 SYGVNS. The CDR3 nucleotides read TGTGCCAGCAGCCGTCATGAGGGCTATGGCTACACCTTC. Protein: CASSRHEGYGYTF.

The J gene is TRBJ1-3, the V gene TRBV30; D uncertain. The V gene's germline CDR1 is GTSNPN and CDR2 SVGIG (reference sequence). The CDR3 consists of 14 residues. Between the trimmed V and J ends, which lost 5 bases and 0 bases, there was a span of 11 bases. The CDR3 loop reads CAWSLGGSGNTIYF. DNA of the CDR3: TGTGCCTGGTCCCTAGGTGGCTCTGGAAACACCATATATTTT.

The CDR3 loop is CASSLDGVNEQFF. CDR3 nucleotide sequence: TGTGCCAGCAGCTTAGACGGGGTTAATGAGCAGTTCTTC. The chain couples TRBV7-3 to TRBJ2-1, with D perhaps matching TRBD2 (5 bases). Germline CDR1 and CDR2: SGHTA and FQGTGA. V was shortened by 2 bases and J by 7 bases, with 9 bases between the two germline ends. This CDR3 has 13 amino acids.